The sequence of this T cell receptor beta chain was determined in a study of T cells in Graves' hyperthyroidism and ophthalmopathy. The CDR3 contains 12 residues. V lost 4 bases and J lost 4, with 10 bases in between. In germline, CDR1 is GTSNPN, CDR2 SVGIG (reference sequence). It was uncontrolled infection, other autoimmune disease, pregnancy or lactation that excluded patients. This clonotype came up many times. Amplified regions were TCR beta CDR3 sequences from RNA transcripts. Primed by the HTBI set, a first-round RT-PCR was run on the TCR CDR3. TCRdb recomputed calls from the multiplex PCR reads with MiXCR, one row per CDR3 protein. The data show around 530,000 distinct CDR3 sequences, under 20% seen once.

The chain has TRBV30 and TRBJ1-2; D ambiguous. Sequencing used blood. This receptor was obtained from a young woman with Graves' ophthalmopathy. CDR3 region: CAWMSTGYGYTF. The CDR3 DNA is TGTGCCTGGATGAGTACGGGCTATGGCTACACCTTC.